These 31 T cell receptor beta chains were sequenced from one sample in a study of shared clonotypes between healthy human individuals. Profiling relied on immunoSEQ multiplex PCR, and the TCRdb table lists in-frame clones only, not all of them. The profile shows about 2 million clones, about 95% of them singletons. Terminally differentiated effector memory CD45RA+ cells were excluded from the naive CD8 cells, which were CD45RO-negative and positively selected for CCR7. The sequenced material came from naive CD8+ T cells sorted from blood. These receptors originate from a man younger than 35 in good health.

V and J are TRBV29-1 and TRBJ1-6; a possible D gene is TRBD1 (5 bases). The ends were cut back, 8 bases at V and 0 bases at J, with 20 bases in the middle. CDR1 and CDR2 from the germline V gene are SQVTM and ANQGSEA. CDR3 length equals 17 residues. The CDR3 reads CSTSGPAGSSYNSPLHF. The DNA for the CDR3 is TGCAGCACCTCGGGACCCGCCGGGAGCTCCTATAATTCACCCCTCCACTTT. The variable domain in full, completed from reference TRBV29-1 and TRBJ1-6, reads SAVISQKPSRDICQRGTSLTIQCQVDSQVTMMFWYRQQPGQSLTLIATANQGSEATYESGFVIDKFPISRPNLTFSTLTVSNMSPEDSSIYLCSTSGPAGSSYNSPLHFGNGTRLTVT.

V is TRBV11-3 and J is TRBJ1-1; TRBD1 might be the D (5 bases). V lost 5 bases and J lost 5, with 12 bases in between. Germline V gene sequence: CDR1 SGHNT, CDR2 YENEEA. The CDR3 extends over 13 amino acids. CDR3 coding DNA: TGTGCCAGCAGCCTCGGGTGGGGGACTGAAGCTTTCTTT. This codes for CASSLGWGTEAFF.

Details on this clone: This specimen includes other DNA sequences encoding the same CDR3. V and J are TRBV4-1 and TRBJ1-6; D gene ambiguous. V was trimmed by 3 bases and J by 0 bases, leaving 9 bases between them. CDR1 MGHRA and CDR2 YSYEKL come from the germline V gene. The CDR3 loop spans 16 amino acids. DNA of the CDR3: TGCGCCAGCAGCCAGGTACAGAGCTCCTATAATTCACCCCTCCACTTT. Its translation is CASSQVQSSYNSPLHF.

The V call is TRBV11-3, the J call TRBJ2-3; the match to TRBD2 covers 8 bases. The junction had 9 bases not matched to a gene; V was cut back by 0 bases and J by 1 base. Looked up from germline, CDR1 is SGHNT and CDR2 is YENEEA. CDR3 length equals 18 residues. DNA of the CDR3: TGTGCCAGCAGCTTAGATAAGCGGGGGTTCCAGGGCACAGATACGCAGTATTTT. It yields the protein CASSLDKRGFQGTDTQYF.

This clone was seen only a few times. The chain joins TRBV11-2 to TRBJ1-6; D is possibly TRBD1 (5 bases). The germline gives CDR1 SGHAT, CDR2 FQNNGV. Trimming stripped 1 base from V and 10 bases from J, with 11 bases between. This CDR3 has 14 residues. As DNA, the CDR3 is TGTGCCAGCAGCTTAGGAGGGGATGGGTCACCCCTCCACTTT. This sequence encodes CASSLGGDGSPLHF.

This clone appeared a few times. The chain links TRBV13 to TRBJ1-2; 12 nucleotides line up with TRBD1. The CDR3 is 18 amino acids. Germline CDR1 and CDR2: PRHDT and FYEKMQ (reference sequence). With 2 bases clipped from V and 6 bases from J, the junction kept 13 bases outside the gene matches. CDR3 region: CASSLFGAGTGGRDGYTF. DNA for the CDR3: TGTGCCAGCAGCTTATTTGGGGCCGGGACAGGGGGCAGAGATGGCTACACCTTC.

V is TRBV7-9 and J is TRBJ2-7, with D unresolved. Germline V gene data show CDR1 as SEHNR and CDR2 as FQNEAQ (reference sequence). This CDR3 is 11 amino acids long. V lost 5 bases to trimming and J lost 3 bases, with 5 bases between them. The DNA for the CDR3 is TGTGCCAGCAGCCACGGCTACGAGCAGTACTTC. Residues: CASSHGYEQYF.

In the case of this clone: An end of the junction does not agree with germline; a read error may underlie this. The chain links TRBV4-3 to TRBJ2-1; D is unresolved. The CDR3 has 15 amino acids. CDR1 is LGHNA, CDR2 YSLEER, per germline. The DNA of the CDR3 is TGCGCCAGCAGCCAAGAATATGTAGACCACAATGCGCAGTTCTTC. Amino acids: CASSQEYVDHNAQFF.

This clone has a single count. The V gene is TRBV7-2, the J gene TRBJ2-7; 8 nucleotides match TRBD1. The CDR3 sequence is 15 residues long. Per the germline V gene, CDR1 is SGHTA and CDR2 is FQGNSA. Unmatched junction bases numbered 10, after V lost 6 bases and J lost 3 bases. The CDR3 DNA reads TGTGCCAGCAGATTTTCGGGACAGGTTTTCTACGAGCAGTACTTC. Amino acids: CASRFSGQVFYEQYF.

This chain's CDR3 is CASSPTESNTGELFF. The CDR3 DNA sequence: TGTGCCAGCTCACCAACGGAGTCCAACACCGGGGAGCTGTTTTTT. The chain is built from TRBV18 and TRBJ2-2; D not resolved. The CDR3 covers 15 residues. CDR1 and CDR2 from the germline V gene are KGHSH and LQKENI. V was trimmed by 2 bases and J by 2 bases, leaving 9 bases between them.

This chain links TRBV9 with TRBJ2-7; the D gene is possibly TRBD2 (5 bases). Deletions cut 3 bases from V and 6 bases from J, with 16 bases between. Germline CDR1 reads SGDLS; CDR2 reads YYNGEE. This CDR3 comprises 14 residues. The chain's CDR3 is CASSDSVAWGEQYF. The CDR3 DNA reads TGTGCCAGCAGCGATAGTGTAGCGTGGGGCGAGCAGTACTTC.

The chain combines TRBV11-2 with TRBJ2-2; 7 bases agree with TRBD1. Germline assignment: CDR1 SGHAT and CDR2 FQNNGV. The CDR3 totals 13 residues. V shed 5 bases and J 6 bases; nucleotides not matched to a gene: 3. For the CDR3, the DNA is TGTGCCAGCAGCCTGGGACAGCCCGGGGAGCTGTTTTTT. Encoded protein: CASSLGQPGELFF.

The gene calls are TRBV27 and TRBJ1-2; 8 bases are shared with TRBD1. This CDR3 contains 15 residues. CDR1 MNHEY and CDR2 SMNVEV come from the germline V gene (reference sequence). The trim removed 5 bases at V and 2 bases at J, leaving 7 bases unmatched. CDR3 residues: CASSPETGANYGYTF. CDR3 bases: TGTGCCAGCAGTCCGGAGACAGGGGCAAACTATGGCTACACCTTC.

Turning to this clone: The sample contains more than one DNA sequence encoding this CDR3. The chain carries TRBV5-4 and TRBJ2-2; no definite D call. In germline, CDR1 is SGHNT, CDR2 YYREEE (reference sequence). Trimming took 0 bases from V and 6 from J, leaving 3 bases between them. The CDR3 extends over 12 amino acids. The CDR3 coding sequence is TGTGCCAGCAGCTTGGCCCCCGGGGAGCTGTTTTTT. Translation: CASSLAPGELFF. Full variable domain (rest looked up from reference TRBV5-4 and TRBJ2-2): ETGVTQSPTHLIKTRGQQVTLRCSSQSGHNTVSWYQQALGQGPQFIFQYYREEENGRGNFPPRFSGLQFPNYSSELNVNALELDDSALYLCASSLAPGELFFGEGSRLTVL.

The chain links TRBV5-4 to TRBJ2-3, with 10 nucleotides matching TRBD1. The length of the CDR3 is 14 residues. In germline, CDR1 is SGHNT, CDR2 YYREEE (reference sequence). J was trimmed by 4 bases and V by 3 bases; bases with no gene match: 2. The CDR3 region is CASSYGTGADTQYF. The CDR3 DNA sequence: TGTGCCAGCAGCTATGGGACAGGGGCAGATACGCAGTATTTT.

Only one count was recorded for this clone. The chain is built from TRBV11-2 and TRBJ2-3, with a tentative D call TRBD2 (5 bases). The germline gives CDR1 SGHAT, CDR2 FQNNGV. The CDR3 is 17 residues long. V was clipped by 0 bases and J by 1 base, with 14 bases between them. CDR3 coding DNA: TGTGCCAGCAGCTTAGAGGGTGCTAGCCTGGGCACAGATACGCAGTATTTT. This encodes CASSLEGASLGTDTQYF.

The CDR3 DNA reads TGCGCCAGCAGCCAAGATGCGGCGGGAGACACCGGGGAGCTGTTTTTT. It specifies CASSQDAAGDTGELFF. The chain recombines TRBV4-3 with TRBJ2-2; 7 bases match TRBD2. The J segment lost 3 bases and the V segment lost 0 bases, leaving 4 bases of the junction unmatched. CDR3 length: 16 amino acids. CDR1 LGHNA and CDR2 YSLEER come from the germline V gene.

CDR3 residues: CASSLVGQGAREQYF. Written as DNA, the CDR3 is TGTGCCAGCAGCTTAGTAGGACAGGGGGCGCGGGAGCAGTACTTC. The gene calls are TRBV7-9 and TRBJ2-7; 11 bases fit TRBD1. Trimming at V came to 1 base and at J to 7 bases, leaving 6 bases not matched to a gene. There are 15 residues in the CDR3. In germline, CDR1 is SEHNR, CDR2 FQNEAQ (reference sequence).

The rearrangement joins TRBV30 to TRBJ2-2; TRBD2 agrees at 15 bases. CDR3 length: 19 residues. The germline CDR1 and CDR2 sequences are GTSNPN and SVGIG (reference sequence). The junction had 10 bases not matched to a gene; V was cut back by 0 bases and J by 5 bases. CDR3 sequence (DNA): TGTGCCTGGAGTGTGCCCCCGGGACTAGCGGGGGGATGGACCGGGGAGCTGTTTTTT. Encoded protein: CAWSVPPGLAGGWTGELFF.

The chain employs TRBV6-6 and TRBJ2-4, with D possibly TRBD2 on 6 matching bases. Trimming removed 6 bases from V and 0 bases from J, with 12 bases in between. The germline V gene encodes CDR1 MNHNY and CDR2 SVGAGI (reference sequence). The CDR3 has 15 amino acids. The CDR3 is CASSYPGLAKNIQYF. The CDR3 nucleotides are TGTGCCAGCAGCTACCCGGGACTAGCCAAAAACATTCAGTACTTC.

The CDR3 DNA is TGTGCCAGCAGTGAATGGGGTCTAGCGGGAGGAACCGGGGAGCTGTTTTTT. It translates to CASSEWGLAGGTGELFF. The V and J genes are TRBV6-1 and TRBJ2-2; 11 bases are a match to TRBD2. The ends lost 2 bases at V and 5 bases at J; junction bases unmatched: 7. The CDR3 runs to 17 residues. CDR1 is MNHNS and CDR2 is SASEGT in the germline V gene.

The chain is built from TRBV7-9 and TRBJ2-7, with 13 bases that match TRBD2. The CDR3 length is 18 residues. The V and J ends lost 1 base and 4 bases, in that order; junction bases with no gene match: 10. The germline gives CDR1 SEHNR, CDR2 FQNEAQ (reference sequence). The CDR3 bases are TGTGCCAGCAGCTTAGACCTCGGACTAGCGGGAGTTCGGTACGAGCAGTACTTC. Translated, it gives CASSLDLGLAGVRYEQYF.

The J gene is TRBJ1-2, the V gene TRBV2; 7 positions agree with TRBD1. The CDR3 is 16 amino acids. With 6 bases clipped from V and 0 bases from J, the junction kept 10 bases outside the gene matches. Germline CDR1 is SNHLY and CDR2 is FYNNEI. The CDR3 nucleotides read TGTGCCAGCAGCGCATTCCACAGGGGAGCTAACTATGGCTACACCTTC. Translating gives CASSAFHRGANYGYTF.

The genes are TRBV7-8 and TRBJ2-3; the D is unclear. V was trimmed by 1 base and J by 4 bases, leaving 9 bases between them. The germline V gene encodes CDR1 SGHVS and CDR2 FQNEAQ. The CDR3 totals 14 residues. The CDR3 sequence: CASSLVVEADTQYF. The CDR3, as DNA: TGTGCCAGCAGCTTAGTCGTCGAGGCAGATACGCAGTATTTT.

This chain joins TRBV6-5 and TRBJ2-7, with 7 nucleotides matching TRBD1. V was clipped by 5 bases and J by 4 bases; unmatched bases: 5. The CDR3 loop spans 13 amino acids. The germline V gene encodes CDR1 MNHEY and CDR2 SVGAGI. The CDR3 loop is CASSQGQKYEQYF. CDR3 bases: TGTGCCAGCAGTCAGGGACAGAAGTACGAGCAGTACTTC.

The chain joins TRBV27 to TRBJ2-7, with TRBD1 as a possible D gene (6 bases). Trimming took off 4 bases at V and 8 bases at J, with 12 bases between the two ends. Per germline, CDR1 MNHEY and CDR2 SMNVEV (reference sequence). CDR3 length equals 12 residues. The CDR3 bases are TGTGCCAGCAGTTCCGACAGGTTCAAGCAGTACTTC. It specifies CASSSDRFKQYF.

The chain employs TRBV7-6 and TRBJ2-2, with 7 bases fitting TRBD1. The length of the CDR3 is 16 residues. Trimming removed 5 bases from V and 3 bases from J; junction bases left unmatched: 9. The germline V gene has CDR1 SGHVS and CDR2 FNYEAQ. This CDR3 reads CASSAPGGLDTGELFF. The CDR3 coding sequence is TGTGCCAGCAGCGCCCCAGGGGGTTTGGACACCGGGGAGCTGTTTTTT.

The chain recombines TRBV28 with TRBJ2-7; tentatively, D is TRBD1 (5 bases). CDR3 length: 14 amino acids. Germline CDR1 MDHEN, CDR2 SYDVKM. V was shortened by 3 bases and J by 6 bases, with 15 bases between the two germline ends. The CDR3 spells CASSFFSTGSEQYF. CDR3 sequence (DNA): TGTGCCAGCAGTTTTTTTAGTACAGGCAGCGAGCAGTACTTC.

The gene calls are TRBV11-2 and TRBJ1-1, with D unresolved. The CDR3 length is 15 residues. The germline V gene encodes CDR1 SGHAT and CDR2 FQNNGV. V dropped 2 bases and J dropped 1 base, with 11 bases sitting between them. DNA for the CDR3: TGTGCCAGCAGCTTAACCCCTAACTCGAACACTGAAGCTTTCTTT. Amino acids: CASSLTPNSNTEAFF. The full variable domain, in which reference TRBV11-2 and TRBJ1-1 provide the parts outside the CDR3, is EAGVAQSPRYKIIEKRQSVAFWCNPISGHATLYWYQQILGQGPKLLIQFQNNGVVDDSQLPKDRFSAERLKGVDSTLKIQPAKLEDSAVYLCASSLTPNSNTEAFFGQGTRLTVV.

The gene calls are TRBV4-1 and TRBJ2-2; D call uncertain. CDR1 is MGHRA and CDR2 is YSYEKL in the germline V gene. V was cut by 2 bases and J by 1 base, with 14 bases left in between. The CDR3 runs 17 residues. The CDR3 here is CASSQIRWQMNTGELFF. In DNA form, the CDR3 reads TGCGCCAGCAGCCAAATTAGGTGGCAAATGAACACCGGGGAGCTGTTTTTT.

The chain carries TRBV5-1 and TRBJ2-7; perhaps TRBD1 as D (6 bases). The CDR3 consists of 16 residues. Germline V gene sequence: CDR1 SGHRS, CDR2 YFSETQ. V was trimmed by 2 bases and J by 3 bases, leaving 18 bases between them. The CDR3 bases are TGCGCCAGCAGCTTTATTTGGGACACGCCGTTCTACGAGCAGTACTTC. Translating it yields CASSFIWDTPFYEQYF.